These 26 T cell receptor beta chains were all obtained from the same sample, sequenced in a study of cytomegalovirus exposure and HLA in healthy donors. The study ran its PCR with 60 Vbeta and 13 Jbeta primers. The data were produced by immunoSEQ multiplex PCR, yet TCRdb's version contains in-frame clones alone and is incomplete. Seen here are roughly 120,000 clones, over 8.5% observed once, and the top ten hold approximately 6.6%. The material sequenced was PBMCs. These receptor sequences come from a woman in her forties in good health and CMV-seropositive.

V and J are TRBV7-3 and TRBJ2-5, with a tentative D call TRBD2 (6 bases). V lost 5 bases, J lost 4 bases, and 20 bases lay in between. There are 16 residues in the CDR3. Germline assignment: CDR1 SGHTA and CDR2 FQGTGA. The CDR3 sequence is CASSPSGTPGPETQYF. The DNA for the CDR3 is TGTGCCAGCAGCCCCTCCGGGACTCCAGGACCAGAGACCCAGTACTTC. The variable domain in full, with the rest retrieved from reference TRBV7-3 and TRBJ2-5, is GAGVSQTPSNKVTEKGKYVELRCDPISGHTALYWYRQSLGQGPEFLIYFQGTGAADDSGLPNDRFFAVRPEGSVSTLKIQRTERGDSAVYLCASSPSGTPGPETQYFGPGTRLLVL.

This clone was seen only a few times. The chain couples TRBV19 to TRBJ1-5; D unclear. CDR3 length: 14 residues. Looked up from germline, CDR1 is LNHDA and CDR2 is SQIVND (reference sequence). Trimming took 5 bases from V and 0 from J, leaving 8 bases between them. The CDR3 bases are TGTGCCAGTAGTGTCCGAGGTAGCAATCAGCCCCAGCATTTT. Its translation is CASSVRGSNQPQHF.

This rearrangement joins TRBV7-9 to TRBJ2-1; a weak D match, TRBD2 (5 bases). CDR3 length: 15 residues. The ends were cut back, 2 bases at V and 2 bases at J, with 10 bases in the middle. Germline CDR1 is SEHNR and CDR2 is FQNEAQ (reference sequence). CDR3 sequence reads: CASSLTGSPYNEQFF. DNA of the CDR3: TGTGCCAGCAGCTTAACGGGATCCCCCTACAATGAGCAGTTCTTC.

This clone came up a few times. The chain's CDR3 is CASSLGALNPNQPQHF. The CDR3 DNA is TGTGCCAGCAGCCTAGGCGCCCTAAACCCCAATCAGCCCCAGCATTTT. V gene TRBV7-2 combines with J gene TRBJ1-5; D gene uncertain. CDR3 size: 16 residues. Trimming removed 5 bases at V and 3 bases at J, with 17 bases between. CDR1 is SGHTA and CDR2 is FQGNSA in the germline V gene.

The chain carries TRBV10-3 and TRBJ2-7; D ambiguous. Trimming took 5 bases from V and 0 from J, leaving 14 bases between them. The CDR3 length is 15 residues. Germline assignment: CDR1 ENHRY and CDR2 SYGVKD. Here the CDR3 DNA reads TGTGCCATCAGTTCCGGTCCGCGAGGCTCCTACGAGCAGTACTTC. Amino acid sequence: CAISSGPRGSYEQYF.

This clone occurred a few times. The DNA of the CDR3 is TGTGCCAGCAGCCTTCCTTCGCGCACTGAAGCTTTCTTT. It encodes CASSLPSRTEAFF. V is TRBV28 and J is TRBJ1-1, with D uncertain. The CDR3 totals 13 residues. Per the germline V gene, CDR1 is MDHEN and CDR2 is SYDVKM. V lost 6 bases, J lost 4 bases, and 12 bases lay in between.

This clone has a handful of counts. CDR3 DNA sequence: TGTGCCAGTAGTCTCATCGGGACAGCTAATCAGCCCCAGCATTTT. Translating it yields CASSLIGTANQPQHF. The chain is built from TRBV19 and TRBJ1-5, with TRBD1 identical over 7 bases. Losses at the gene ends were 5 bases for V and 4 bases for J; bases not matched to a gene: 8. Germline V lookup: CDR1 LNHDA, CDR2 SQIVND (reference sequence). This CDR3 contains 15 residues.

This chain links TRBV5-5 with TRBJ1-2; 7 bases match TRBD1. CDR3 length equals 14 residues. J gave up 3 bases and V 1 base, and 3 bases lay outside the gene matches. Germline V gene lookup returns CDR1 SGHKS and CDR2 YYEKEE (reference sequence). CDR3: CASSLPGQYYGYTF. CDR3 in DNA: TGTGCCAGCAGCTTGCCGGGACAGTACTATGGCTACACCTTC. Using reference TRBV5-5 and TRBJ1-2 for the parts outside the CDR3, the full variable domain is DAGVTQSPTHLIKTRGQQVTLRCSPISGHKSVSWYQQVLGQGPQFIFQYYEKEERGRGNFPDRFSARQFPNYSSELNVNALLLGDSALYLCASSLPGQYYGYTFGSGTRLTVV.

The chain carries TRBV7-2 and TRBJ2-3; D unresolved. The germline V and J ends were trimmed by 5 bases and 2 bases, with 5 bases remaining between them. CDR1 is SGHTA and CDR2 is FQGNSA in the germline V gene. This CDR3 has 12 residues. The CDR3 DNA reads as TGTGCCAGCAGCGCACTCACAGATACGCAGTATTTT. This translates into CASSALTDTQYF.

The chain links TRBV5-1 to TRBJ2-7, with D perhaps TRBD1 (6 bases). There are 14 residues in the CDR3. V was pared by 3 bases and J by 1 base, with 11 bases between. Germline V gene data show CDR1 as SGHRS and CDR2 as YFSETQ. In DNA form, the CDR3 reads TGCGCCAGCAGCTCCGAGACAGGATCCTACGAGCAGTACTTC. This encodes CASSSETGSYEQYF. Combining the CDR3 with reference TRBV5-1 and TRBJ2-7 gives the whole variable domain KAGVTQTPRYLIKTRGQQVTLSCSPISGHRSVSWYQQTPGQGLQFLFEYFSETQRNKGNFPGRFSGRQFSNSRSEMNVSTLELGDSALYLCASSSETGSYEQYFGPGTRLTVT.

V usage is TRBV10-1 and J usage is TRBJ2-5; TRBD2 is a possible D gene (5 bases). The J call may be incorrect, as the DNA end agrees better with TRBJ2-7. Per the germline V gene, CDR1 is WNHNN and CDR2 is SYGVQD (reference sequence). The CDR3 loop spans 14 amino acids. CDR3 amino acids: CASSESSGGNEQYF. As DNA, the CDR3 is TGCGCCAGCAGTGAATCGAGTGGAGGAAACGAGCAGTACTTC.

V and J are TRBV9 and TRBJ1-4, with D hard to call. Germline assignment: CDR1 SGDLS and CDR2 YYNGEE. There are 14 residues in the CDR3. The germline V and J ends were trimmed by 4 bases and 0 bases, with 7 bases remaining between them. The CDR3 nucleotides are TGTGCCAGCAGCCCATACACAACTAATGAAAAACTGTTTTTT. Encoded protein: CASSPYTTNEKLFF.

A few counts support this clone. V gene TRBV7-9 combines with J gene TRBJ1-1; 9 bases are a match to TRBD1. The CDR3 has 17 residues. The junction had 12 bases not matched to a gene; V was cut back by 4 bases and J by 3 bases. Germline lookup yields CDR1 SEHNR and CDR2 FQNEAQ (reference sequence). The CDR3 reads CASSSRRLTGGDTEAFF. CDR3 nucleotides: TGTGCCAGCAGCTCCCGACGCCTGACAGGGGGGGACACTGAAGCTTTCTTT.

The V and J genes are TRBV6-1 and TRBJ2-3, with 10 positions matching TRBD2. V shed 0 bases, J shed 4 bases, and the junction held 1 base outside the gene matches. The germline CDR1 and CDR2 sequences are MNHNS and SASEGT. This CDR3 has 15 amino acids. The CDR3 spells CASSEAAGGPDTQYF. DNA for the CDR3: TGTGCCAGCAGTGAAGCAGCGGGGGGGCCAGATACGCAGTATTTT.

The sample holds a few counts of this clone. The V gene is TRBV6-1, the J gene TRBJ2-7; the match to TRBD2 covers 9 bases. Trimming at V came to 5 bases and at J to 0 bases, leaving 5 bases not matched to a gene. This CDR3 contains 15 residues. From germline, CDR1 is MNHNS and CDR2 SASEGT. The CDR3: CASSRDSGGSYEQYF. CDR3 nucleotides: TGTGCCAGCAGTCGAGATAGCGGGGGCTCCTACGAGCAGTACTTC.

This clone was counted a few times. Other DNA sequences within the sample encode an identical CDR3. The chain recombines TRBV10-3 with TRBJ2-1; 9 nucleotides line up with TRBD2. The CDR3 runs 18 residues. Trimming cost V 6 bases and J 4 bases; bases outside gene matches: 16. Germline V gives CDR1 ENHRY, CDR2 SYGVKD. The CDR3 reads CAIRKESGGTLWYNEQFF. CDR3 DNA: TGTGCCATCAGGAAGGAAAGCGGGGGGACGCTTTGGTACAATGAGCAGTTCTTC.

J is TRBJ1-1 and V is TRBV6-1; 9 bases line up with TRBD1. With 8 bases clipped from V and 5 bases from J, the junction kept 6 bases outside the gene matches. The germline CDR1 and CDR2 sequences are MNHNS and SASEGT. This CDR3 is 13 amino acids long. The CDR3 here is CASRETGGTEAFF. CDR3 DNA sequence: TGTGCCAGCCGGGAGACAGGGGGAACTGAAGCTTTCTTT.

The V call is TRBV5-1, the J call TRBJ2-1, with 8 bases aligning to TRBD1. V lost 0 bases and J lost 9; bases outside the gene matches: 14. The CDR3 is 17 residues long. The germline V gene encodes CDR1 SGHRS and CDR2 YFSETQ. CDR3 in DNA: TGCGCCAGCAGCTTGGCTCAGCCAGGGGGCGCGAATGGTGAGCAGTTCTTC. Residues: CASSLAQPGGANGEQFF.

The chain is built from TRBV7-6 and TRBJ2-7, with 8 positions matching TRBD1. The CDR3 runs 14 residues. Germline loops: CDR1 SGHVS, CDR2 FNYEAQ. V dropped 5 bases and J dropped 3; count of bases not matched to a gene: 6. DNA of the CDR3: TGTGCCAGCAGCCCCGGGACAGGACTCTACGAGCAGTACTTC. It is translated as CASSPGTGLYEQYF.

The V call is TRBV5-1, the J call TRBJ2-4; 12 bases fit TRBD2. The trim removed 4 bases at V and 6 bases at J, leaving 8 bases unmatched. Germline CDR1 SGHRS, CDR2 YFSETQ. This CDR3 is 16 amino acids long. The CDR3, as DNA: TGCGCCAGCAGCAACACACCTAGCGGGGGGGTAAACATTCAGTACTTC. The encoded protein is CASSNTPSGGVNIQYF.

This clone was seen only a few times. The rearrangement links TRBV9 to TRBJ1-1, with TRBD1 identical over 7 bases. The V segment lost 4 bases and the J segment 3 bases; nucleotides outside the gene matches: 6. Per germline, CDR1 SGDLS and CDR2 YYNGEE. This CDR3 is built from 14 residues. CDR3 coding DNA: TGTGCCAGCAGCTTGACAGGGCCCGACACTGAAGCTTTCTTT. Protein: CASSLTGPDTEAFF. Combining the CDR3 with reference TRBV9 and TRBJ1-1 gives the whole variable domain DSGVTQTPKHLITATGQRVTLRCSPRSGDLSVYWYQQSLDQGLQFLIQYYNGEERAKGNILERFSAQQFPDLHSELNLSSLELGDSALYFCASSLTGPDTEAFFGQGTRLTVV.

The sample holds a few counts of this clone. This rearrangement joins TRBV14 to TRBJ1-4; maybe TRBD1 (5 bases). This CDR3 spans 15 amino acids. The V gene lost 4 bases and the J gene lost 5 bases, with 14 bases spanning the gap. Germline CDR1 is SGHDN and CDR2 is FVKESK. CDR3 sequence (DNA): TGTGCCAGCAGCCCCAGGGCGGGGCCCAATGAAAAACTGTTTTTT. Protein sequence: CASSPRAGPNEKLFF.

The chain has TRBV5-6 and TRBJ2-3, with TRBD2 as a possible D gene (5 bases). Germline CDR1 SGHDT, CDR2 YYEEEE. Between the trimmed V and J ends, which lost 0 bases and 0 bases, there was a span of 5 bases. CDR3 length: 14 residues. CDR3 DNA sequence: TGTGCCAGCAGCTTGGGGACTAGCACAGATACGCAGTATTTT. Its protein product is CASSLGTSTDTQYF.

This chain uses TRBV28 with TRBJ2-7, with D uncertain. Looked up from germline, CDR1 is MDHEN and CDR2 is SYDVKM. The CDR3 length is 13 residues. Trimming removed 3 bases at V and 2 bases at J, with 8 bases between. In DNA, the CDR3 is TGTGCCAGCAGTTTCAGGTTTACCTACGAGCAGTACTTC. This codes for CASSFRFTYEQYF.

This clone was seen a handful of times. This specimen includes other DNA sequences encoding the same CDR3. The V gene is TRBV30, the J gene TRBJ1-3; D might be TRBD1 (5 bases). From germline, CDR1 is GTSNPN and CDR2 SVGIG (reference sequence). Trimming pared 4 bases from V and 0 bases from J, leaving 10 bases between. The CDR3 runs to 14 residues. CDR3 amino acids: CAWTGLISGNTIYF. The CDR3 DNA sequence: TGTGCCTGGACGGGACTTATCTCTGGAAACACCATATATTTT.

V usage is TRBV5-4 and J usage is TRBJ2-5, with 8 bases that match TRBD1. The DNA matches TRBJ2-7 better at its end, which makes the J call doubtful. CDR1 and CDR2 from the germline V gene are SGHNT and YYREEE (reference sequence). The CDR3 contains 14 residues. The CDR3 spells CASSPGQGGYEQYF. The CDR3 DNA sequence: TGTGCCAGCAGCCCAGGACAGGGAGGCTACGAGCAGTACTTC.